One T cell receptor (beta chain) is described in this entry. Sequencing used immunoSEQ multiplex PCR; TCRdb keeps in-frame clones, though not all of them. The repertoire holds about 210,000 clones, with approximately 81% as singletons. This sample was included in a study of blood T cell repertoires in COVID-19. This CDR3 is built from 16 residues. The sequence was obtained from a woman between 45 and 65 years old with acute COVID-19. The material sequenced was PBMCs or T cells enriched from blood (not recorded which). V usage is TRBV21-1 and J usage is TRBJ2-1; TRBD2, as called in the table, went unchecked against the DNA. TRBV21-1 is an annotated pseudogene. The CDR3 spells CASSKGLAGGRGEQFF. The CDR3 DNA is TGTGCCAGCAGCAAAGGACTAGCGGGAGGGCGAGGTGAGCAGTTCTTC.